This T cell receptor beta chain was recovered during a study of CD4+ T cells in melanoma. The method was immunoSEQ multiplex PCR; TCRdb's version includes in-frame clones alone and lacks a portion of them. Among roughly 110,000 clones listed, about 92% were seen once. CDR3 length: 13 residues. V lost 0 bases, J lost 4 bases, and 6 bases lay in between. CDR1 and CDR2 (germline): SGHNT, YYREEE (reference sequence). The receptor was derived from a human donor with melanoma. The J gene is TRBJ2-3, the V gene TRBV5-4; tentatively, D is TRBD2 (5 bases). Sequencing was carried out using peripheral blood. This CDR3 reads CASSLAGADTQYF. The CDR3 nucleotides are TGTGCCAGCAGCTTGGCCGGGGCAGATACGCAGTATTTT.